The 4 T cell receptor beta chains below all came from one sample that was sequenced in a study of blood T cell repertoires in COVID-19 (dated by TCRdb to 2018 to 2021). The library was built by means of the immunoSEQ multiplex PCR assay. Imported from immuneACCESS, the table was reduced by TCRdb to in-frame sequences with V and J called. These copies leave out some clones; in studies compared against another copy, an unresolved V gene accounts for under half, and the cause of the remainder is not known. For this sample there are over 110,000 clones; approximately 90% appear just once. About 28% of the sample comes from the top ten. Sequenced material: peripheral blood. Source of these receptors: a human donor in a cohort sampled during active COVID-19.

The chain couples TRBV27 to TRBJ2-2, with a weak D call TRBD1 (5 bases). V lost 2 bases, J lost 6 bases, and 7 bases lay in between. The CDR3 contains 13 residues. Germline V gene sequence: CDR1 MNHEY, CDR2 SMNVEV (reference sequence). CDR3 sequence reads: CASSLRGSGELFF. CDR3 DNA sequence: TGTGCCAGCAGTTTAAGGGGTTCCGGGGAGCTGTTTTTT.

J is TRBJ1-5 and V is TRBV27; weak D call: TRBD1 (6 bases). CDR3 length equals 17 residues. Germline values: CDR1 MNHEY, CDR2 SMNVEV (reference sequence). V was pared by 2 bases and J by 2 bases, with 16 bases between. The CDR3: CASSLRRRGGGNQPQHF. In nucleotides, the CDR3 is TGTGCCAGCAGTTTACGAAGGAGGGGGGGCGGCAATCAGCCCCAGCATTTT.

The chain is built from TRBV5-1 and TRBJ2-3; 7 nucleotides align to TRBD2. V lost 0 bases and J lost 3; bases outside the gene matches: 4. The V gene's germline CDR1 is SGHRS and CDR2 YFSETQ. The CDR3 sequence is 15 residues long. Written as DNA, the CDR3 is TGCGCCAGCAGCTTGGCTTGGGGGGGTACAGATACGCAGTATTTT. Translation gives CASSLAWGGTDTQYF.

The J gene is TRBJ2-3, the V gene TRBV13; D might be TRBD2 (7 bases). V was cut by 0 bases and J by 4 bases, with 17 bases left in between. Germline CDR1 is PRHDT and CDR2 is FYEKMQ (reference sequence). The CDR3 is 17 amino acids. The CDR3 is CASSLGWGGPEPDTQYF. Written as DNA, the CDR3 is TGTGCCAGCAGCTTAGGTTGGGGGGGCCCGGAGCCAGATACGCAGTATTTT.